This TCR beta chain originates from a study of T cells in localized non-small cell lung cancer. Notes on the study in general: There was higher T cell clonality in uninvolved adjacent lung than in tumor, and it was highest there. Higher blood T cell density went with longer overall survival. Heterogeneity remains possible, as sequencing covered one tumor region only.

As regards this clone: Its antigen remains unidentified.

Deletions cut 8 bases from V and 0 bases from J, with 10 bases between. There are 13 residues in the CDR3. Looked up from germline, CDR1 is WSHSY and CDR2 is SAAADI. Sequenced by immunoSEQ multiplex PCR; TCRdb stores in-frame clones only, minus some. The table records about 2,400 clones, about 40% of them present only once. The material was lung tumor tissue, obtained before any cancer treatment. The source of this sequence is a male donor older than 55 with stage II squamous cell lung carcinoma. V gene TRBV10-2 combines with J gene TRBJ1-1; D may be TRBD1 (6 bases). DNA for the CDR3: TGCGCCAGCCAAACAGGGCTGAACACTGAAGCTTTCTTT. Protein sequence: CASQTGLNTEAFF.